Below are 15 T cell receptor beta chains sequenced from a single sample in a study of spatial heterogeneity in lung cancer. Noted time point: blood at routine non-recurrence follow-up after resection. TCRdb passed the 5' RACE reads through MiXCR, listing each CDR3 protein once. Here the sample spans under 150,000 distinct CDR3 sequences, 9.5% to 14% being singletons. Specimen: PBMCs, collected at follow-up. The receptors were sampled from a female donor with early-stage non-small cell lung cancer.

This chain joins TRBV28 and TRBJ2-2, with D possibly being TRBD2 (5 bases). Germline-derived CDR1 and CDR2 are MDHEN and SYDVKM. The CDR3 is 15 residues long. Trimming stripped 7 bases from V and 4 bases from J, with 16 bases between. CDR3 residues: CASIPRGIGTGELFF. In DNA, the CDR3 is TGTGCCAGCATACCCCGGGGAATCGGCACCGGGGAGCTGTTTTTT.

This clonotype was seen more than once but under ten times. The chain carries TRBV6-6 and TRBJ2-5; TRBD1 aligns across 8 bases. V shed 4 bases and J 3 bases; nucleotides not matched to a gene: 10. This CDR3 is 16 amino acids long. CDR1 is MNHNY, CDR2 SVGAGI, per germline (reference sequence). DNA for the CDR3: TGTGCCAGCAGTTCCCCCCAATTGACAGGGGAAGAGACCCAGTACTTC. It specifies CASSSPQLTGEETQYF.

This clonotype was observed many times. The rearrangement links TRBV12-3 or TRBV12-4 to TRBJ1-4; no reliable D call. With 3 bases removed from V and 6 bases from J, the gap between germline ends came to 2 bases. There are 11 residues in the CDR3. The CDR3 DNA follows: TGTGCCAGCAGTTTCGATGAAAAACTGTTTTTT. Protein sequence: CASSFDEKLFF.

This clonotype was seen more than once but under ten times. This chain connects TRBV20-1 to TRBJ2-3; 10 nucleotides match TRBD2. CDR1 and CDR2 from the germline V gene are DFQATT and SNEGSKA (reference sequence). The length of the CDR3 is 14 residues. V was clipped by 5 bases and J by 5 bases; unmatched bases: 7. Here the CDR3 DNA reads TGCAGTGCTGGTACACCTAGCGGGAGAGATACGCAGTATTTT. Translating gives CSAGTPSGRDTQYF.

This clonotype has ten or more counts. The CDR3 protein is CASSQDTRDRALLGYTF. In DNA form, the CDR3 reads TGTGCCAGCAGCCAAGACACCCGGGACAGGGCTCTTTTAGGCTACACCTTC. The V and J genes are TRBV4-2 and TRBJ1-2; 9 bases line up with TRBD1. CDR1 and CDR2 from the germline V gene are LGHNA and YNFKEQ. This CDR3 region has 17 residues. Trimming removed 0 bases from V and 8 bases from J; junction bases left unmatched: 13.

This clonotype was seen many times. As DNA, the CDR3 is TGTGCCAGCTCCCAAAACGTCATGGGACAGACGAACACCGGGGAGCTGTTTTTT. It translates to CASSQNVMGQTNTGELFF. The chain links TRBV18 to TRBJ2-2, with 7 bases identical to TRBD1. CDR1 is KGHSH, CDR2 LQKENI, per germline. The junction had 13 bases not matched to a gene; V was cut back by 6 bases and J by 0 bases. The CDR3 length is 18 residues.

This rearrangement joins TRBV6-6 to TRBJ2-1, with 9 positions matching TRBD1. The CDR3 contains 14 residues. Losses at the gene ends were 2 bases for V and 7 bases for J; bases not matched to a gene: 3. Germline V gene sequence: CDR1 MNHNY, CDR2 SVGAGI (reference sequence). The CDR3 loop is CASSYGTGMNEQFF. The DNA of the CDR3 is TGTGCCAGCAGTTACGGGACAGGGATGAATGAGCAGTTCTTC.

In its sample, this clonotype was seen many times. The chain is built from TRBV11-2 and TRBJ1-2; 10 bases are a match to TRBD1. This CDR3 spans 15 amino acids. V lost 4 bases, J lost 5 bases, and 7 bases stayed unmatched. Germline assignment: CDR1 SGHAT and CDR2 FQNNGV. Here the CDR3 reads CASSSDRGRFYGYTF. For the CDR3, the DNA is TGTGCCAGCAGCTCAGACAGGGGGCGATTTTATGGCTACACCTTC.

This clonotype was recorded once. V usage is TRBV20-1 and J usage is TRBJ1-5; D is uncertain. In germline, CDR1 is DFQATT, CDR2 SNEGSKA (reference sequence). Trimming cost V 0 bases and J 4 bases, with 16 bases left between them. The CDR3 extends over 16 amino acids. The CDR3: CSARDQSLPPNQPQHF. The CDR3 region has the DNA TGCAGTGCTAGAGATCAGAGCCTACCGCCTAATCAGCCCCAGCATTTT.

This clonotype appeared a few times. This chain joins TRBV5-4 and TRBJ2-5, with 15 nucleotides matching TRBD2. The CDR3 sequence is 16 residues long. V lost 4 bases to trimming and J lost 5 bases; unmatched junction nucleotides: 6. Germline CDR1 SGHNT, CDR2 YYREEE (reference sequence). For the CDR3, the DNA is TGTGCCAGCAGCAAGGGACTAGCGGGAGGAATGGAGACCCAGTACTTC. As protein: CASSKGLAGGMETQYF. The full variable domain, with the rest looked up from reference TRBV5-4 and TRBJ2-5, is ETGVTQSPTHLIKTRGQQVTLRCSSQSGHNTVSWYQQALGQGPQFIFQYYREEENGRGNFPPRFSGLQFPNYSSELNVNALELDDSALYLCASSKGLAGGMETQYFGPGTRLLVL.

This clonotype was found a few times. The CDR3 nucleotides read TGCGCCAGCAGTACGGGCAGGGAAAATGAAAAACTGTTTTTT. As protein: CASSTGRENEKLFF. The chain has TRBV5-1 and TRBJ1-4; D might be TRBD1 (5 bases). Looked up from germline, CDR1 is SGHRS and CDR2 is YFSETQ. Trimming left V 5 bases short and J 5 bases short, with 13 bases between. CDR3 length: 14 residues.

This chain connects TRBV10-3 to TRBJ2-7; TRBD2 agrees at 7 bases. The V gene's germline CDR1 is ENHRY and CDR2 SYGVKD. The CDR3 has 14 residues. V shed 4 bases and J 4 bases; nucleotides not matched to a gene: 7. CDR3 sequence reads: CAISVGGSRYEQYF. The DNA of the CDR3 is TGTGCCATCAGTGTTGGCGGGAGTAGATACGAGCAGTACTTC.

This clonotype was seen only a few times. V gene TRBV11-2 combines with J gene TRBJ2-1, with a tentative D call TRBD2 (6 bases). Germline V gene data show CDR1 as SGHAT and CDR2 as FQNNGV. Between the trimmed V and J ends, which lost 0 bases and 0 bases, there was a span of 18 bases. This CDR3 has 19 residues. In DNA form, the CDR3 reads TGTGCCAGCAGCTTAGATGGACTATCCACTCGGAGCTCCTACAATGAGCAGTTCTTC. It codes for CASSLDGLSTRSSYNEQFF. Filled out from reference TRBV11-2 and TRBJ2-1, the complete variable domain reads EAGVAQSPRYKIIEKRQSVAFWCNPISGHATLYWYQQILGQGPKLLIQFQNNGVVDDSQLPKDRFSAERLKGVDSTLKIQPAKLEDSAVYLCASSLDGLSTRSSYNEQFFGPGTRLTVL.

The chain carries TRBV4-2 and TRBJ2-1; a weak D match, TRBD2 (5 bases). Trimming removed 0 bases at V and 3 bases at J, with 15 bases between. CDR1 and CDR2 (germline): LGHNA, YNFKEQ. The CDR3 runs to 17 residues. The CDR3: CASSQDLRKRSYNEQFF. As DNA, the CDR3 is TGTGCCAGCAGCCAAGATTTACGGAAGCGGAGCTACAATGAGCAGTTCTTC.

The chain carries TRBV20-1 and TRBJ2-7; 10 bases align to TRBD2. CDR1 is DFQATT, CDR2 SNEGSKA, per germline (reference sequence). This CDR3 region has 15 residues. The V gene end was trimmed by 0 bases and the J gene end by 5 bases; junction bases not matched to a gene: 7. CDR3 loop: CSARDPASGSHEQYF. CDR3 nucleotides: TGCAGTGCTAGAGATCCTGCTAGCGGGAGCCACGAGCAGTACTTC.